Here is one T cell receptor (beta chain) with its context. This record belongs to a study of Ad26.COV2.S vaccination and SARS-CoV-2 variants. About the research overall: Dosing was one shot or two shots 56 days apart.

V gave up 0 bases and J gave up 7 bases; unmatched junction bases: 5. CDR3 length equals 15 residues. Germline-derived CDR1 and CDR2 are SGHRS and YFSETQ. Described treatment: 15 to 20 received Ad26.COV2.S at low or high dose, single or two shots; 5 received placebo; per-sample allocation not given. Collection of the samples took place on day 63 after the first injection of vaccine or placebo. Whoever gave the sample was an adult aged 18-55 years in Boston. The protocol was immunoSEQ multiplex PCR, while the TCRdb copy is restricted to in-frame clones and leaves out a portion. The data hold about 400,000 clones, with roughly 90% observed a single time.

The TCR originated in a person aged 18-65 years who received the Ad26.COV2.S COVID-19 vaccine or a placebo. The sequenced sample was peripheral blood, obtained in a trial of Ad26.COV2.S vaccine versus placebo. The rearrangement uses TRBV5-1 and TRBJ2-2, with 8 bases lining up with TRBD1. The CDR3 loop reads CASSLGQGANGELFF. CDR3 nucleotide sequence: TGCGCCAGCAGCTTGGGCCAGGGGGCAAACGGGGAGCTGTTTTTT. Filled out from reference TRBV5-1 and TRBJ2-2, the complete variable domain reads KAGVTQTPRYLIKTRGQQVTLSCSPISGHRSVSWYQQTPGQGLQFLFEYFSETQRNKGNFPGRFSGRQFSNSRSEMNVSTLELGDSALYLCASSLGQGANGELFFGEGSRLTVL.